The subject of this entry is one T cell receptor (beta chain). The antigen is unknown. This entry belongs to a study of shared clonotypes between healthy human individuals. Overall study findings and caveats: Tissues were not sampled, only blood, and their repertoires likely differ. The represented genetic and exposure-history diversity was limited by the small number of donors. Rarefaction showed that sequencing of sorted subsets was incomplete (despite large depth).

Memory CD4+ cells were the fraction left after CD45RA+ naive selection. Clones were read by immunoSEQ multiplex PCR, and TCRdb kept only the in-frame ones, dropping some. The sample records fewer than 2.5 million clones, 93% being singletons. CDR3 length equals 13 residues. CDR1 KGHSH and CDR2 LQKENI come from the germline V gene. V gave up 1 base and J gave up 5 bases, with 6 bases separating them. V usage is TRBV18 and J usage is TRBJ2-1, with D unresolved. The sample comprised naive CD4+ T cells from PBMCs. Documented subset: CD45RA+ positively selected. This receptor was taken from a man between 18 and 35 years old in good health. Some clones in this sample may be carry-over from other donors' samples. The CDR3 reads CASSPRLDNEQFF. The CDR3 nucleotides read TGTGCCAGCTCACCACGCCTTGACAATGAGCAGTTCTTC.